This entry is about one T cell receptor beta chain. Its antigen is not identified. Once extracted for a subset, genomic DNA was divided evenly among several immunoSEQ plates. Libraries were prepared by immunoSEQ multiplex PCR; TCRdb keeps only in-frame clonotypes and omits some of them. The table records about a million clones, around 77% of them present only once. The data derive from a study of shared clonotypes between healthy human individuals. Those who donated were healthy HIV-negative adults, with no recent acute infections or vaccinations reported. Trimming took 2 bases from V and 2 from J; bases not matched to a gene: 2. This CDR3 is 14 amino acids long. Germline V gene sequence: CDR1 MNHEY, CDR2 SVGAGI. Overall study findings and caveats: A generally larger estimated richness was seen in naive subsets than in memory subsets.

Specimen: memory CD4+ T cells from PBMCs. Specified subset: CD45RA-negative fraction. The rearrangement links TRBV6-5 to TRBJ2-7; 8 nucleotides line up with TRBD2. The clonotype comes from a man between 18 and 35 years old in good health. Some clones in this sample may be carry-over from other donors' samples. The CDR3 DNA is TGTGCCAGCAGTTACCGGCGGGAGGCCTACGAGCAGTACTTC. This translates into CASSYRREAYEQYF.